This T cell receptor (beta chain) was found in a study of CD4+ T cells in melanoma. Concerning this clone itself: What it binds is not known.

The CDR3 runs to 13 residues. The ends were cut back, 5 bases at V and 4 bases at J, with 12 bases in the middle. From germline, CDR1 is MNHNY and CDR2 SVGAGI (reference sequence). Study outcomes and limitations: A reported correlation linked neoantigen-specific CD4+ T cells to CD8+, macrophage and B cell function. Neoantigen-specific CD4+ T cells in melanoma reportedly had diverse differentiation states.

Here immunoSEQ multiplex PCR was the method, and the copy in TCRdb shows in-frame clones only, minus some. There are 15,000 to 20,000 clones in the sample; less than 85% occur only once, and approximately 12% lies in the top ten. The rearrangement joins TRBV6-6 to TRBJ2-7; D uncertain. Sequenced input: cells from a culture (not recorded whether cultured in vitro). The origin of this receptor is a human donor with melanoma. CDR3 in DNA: TGTGCCAGCAGTGTGGATGGAAGATACGAGCAGTACTTC. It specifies CASSVDGRYEQYF.